This is a list of T cell receptor beta chains from one sample in a study of immune evolution from preneoplasia to lung adenocarcinoma. Repertoires were generated with immunoSEQ multiplex PCR, while TCRdb's copy carries only in-frame clones and drops some. The repertoire holds 5,000 to 8,000 clones, roughly 75% seen once, with around 10% in the top ten. The sequenced sample consisted of FFPE lung adenocarcinoma in situ tissue. The receptors shown here come from an older donor with lung adenocarcinoma. Each CDR3 is given with its conserved first and last residue. A D gene is named only where the DNA matches it firmly. The size entry is marked missing in some rows and otherwise reads once, few, many or a size class.

clone_size	v_call	d_call	j_call	cdr3_aa	cdr3_nt
.	TRBV7-2	TRBD1	TRBJ2-7	CASATGAEQYF	TGTGCCAGCGCCACAGGGGCCGAGCAGTACTTC
.	TRBV10-3	.	TRBJ1-2	CAISDFREANYGYTF	TGTGCCATCAGTGACTTTAGGGAGGCTAACTATGGCTACACCTTC
.	TRBV10-1	.	TRBJ1-5	CASSEAWGQPQHF	TGCGCCAGCAGTGAGGCTTGGGGCCAGCCCCAGCATTTT
.	TRBV10-3	.	TRBJ1-1	CAISEWNTEAFF	TGTGCCATCAGTGAGTGGAACACTGAAGCTTTCTTT
.	TRBV16	.	TRBJ1-5	CASDRDGLSNQPQHF	TGTGCCAGCGACCGGGACGGACTAAGCAATCAGCCCCAGCATTTT
.	TRBV7-8	.	TRBJ1-3	CASIQGSSGNTIYF	TGTGCCAGCATTCAGGGAAGCTCTGGAAACACCATATATTTT
.	TRBV7-8	TRBD1	TRBJ2-7	CASSLALFRDSYEQYF	TGTGCCAGCAGCTTAGCGCTGTTTAGGGACAGCTACGAGCAGTACTTC
few	TRBV7-8	TRBD1	TRBJ1-6	CASSSDRALPLHF	TGTGCCAGCAGCTCCGACAGGGCTTTACCCCTCCACTTT
.	TRBV21-1	.	TRBJ2-2	CASSKVNVTGELFF	TGTGCCAGCAGCAAAGTAAACGTCACCGGGGAGCTGTTTTTT
once	TRBV28	.	TRBJ1-2	CASSDVPPWGSANYGYTF	TGTGCCAGCAGCGACGTCCCCCCATGGGGCAGCGCTAACTATGGCTACACCTTC
.	TRBV30	TRBD2	TRBJ2-5	CAWKLGLAGVRETQYF	TGTGCCTGGAAACTGGGACTAGCGGGAGTGAGAGAGACCCAGTACTTC
.	TRBV7-9	TRBD1	TRBJ1-1	CASSLAAGGTEAFF	TGTGCCAGCAGCTTAGCGGCAGGGGGAACTGAAGCTTTCTTT
.	TRBV7-2	.	TRBJ1-1	CASSFEGPSGTEAFF	TGTGCCAGCAGCTTTGAGGGTCCTAGCGGGACTGAAGCTTTCTTT
.	TRBV2	.	TRBJ2-1	CASSEQRNNEQFF	TGTGCCAGCAGTGAACAACGGAACAATGAGCAGTTCTTC
.	TRBV10-3	.	TRBJ1-1	CAISDGGEAFF	TGTGCCATCAGTGACGGGGGGGAAGCTTTCTTT
few	TRBV10-3	.	TRBJ1-6	CAISDEFSPLHF	TGTGCCATCAGTGATGAGTTTTCACCCCTCCACTTT
medium-sized	TRBV6-5	.	TRBJ1-5	CASSYGGSQPQHF	TGTGCCAGCAGTTATGGGGGAAGTCAGCCCCAGCATTTT
.	TRBV29-1	.	TRBJ1-1	CSVEGGGWAEAFF	TGCAGCGTTGAAGGGGGGGGATGGGCTGAAGCTTTCTTT